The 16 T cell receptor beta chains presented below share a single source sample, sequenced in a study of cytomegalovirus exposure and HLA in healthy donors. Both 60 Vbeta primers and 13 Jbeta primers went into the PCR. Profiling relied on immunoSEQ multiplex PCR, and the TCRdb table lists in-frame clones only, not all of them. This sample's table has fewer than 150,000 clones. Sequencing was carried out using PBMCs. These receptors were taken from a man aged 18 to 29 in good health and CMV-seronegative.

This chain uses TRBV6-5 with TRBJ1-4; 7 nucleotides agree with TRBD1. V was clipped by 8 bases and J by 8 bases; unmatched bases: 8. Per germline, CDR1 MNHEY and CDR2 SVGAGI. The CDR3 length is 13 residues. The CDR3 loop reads CASRDSQIEKLFF. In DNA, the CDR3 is TGTGCCAGCCGGGACAGTCAAATCGAAAAACTGTTTTTT.

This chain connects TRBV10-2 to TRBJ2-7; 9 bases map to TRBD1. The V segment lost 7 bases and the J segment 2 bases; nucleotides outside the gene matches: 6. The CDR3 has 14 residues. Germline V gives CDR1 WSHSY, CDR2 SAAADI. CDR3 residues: CASKLGTGTYEQYF. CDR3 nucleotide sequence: TGCGCCAGCAAGCTCGGGACAGGGACCTACGAGCAGTACTTC.

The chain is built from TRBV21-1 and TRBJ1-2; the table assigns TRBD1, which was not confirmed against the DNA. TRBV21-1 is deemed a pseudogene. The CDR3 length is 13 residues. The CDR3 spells CASSKGRGGGYTF. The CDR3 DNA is TGTGCCAGCAGCAAGGGAAGGGGTGGCGGCTACACCTTC.

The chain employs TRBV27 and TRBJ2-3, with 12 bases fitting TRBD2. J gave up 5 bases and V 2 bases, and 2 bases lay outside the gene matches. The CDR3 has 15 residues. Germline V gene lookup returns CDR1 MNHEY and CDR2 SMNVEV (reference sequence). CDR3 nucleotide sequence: TGTGCCAGCAGTTTAGTACTAGCGGGAGGAGATACGCAGTATTTT. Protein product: CASSLVLAGGDTQYF.

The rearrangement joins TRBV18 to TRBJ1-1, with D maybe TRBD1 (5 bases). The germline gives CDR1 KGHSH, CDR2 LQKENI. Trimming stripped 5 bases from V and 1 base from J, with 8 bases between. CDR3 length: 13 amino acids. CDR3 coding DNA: TGTGCCAGCTCAAAGGACACGAACACTGAAGCTTTCTTT. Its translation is CASSKDTNTEAFF.

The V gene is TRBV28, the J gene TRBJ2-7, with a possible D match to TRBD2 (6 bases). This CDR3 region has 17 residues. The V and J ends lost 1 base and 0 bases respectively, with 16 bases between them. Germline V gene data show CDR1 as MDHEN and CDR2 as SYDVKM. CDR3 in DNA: TGTGCCAGCAGTTTATCGCTCGGGACTTCGAGCTCCTACGAGCAGTACTTC. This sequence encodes CASSLSLGTSSSYEQYF.

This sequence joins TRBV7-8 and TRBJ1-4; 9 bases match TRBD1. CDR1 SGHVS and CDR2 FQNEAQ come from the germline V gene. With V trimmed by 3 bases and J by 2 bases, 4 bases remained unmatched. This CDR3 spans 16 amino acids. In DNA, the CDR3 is TGTGCCAGCAGCTTCTACAGGGGGCGGACTAATGAAAAACTGTTTTTT. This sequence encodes CASSFYRGRTNEKLFF.

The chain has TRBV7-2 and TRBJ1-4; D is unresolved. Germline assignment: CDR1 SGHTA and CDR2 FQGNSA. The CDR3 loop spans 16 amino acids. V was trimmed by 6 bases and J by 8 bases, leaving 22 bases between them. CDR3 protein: CASRPNAGSPPEKLFF. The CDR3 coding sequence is TGTGCCAGCAGACCGAATGCGGGGAGCCCACCCGAAAAACTGTTTTTT. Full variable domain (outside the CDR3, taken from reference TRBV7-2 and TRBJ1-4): GAGVSQSPSNKVTEKGKDVELRCDPISGHTALYWYRQSLGQGLEFLIYFQGNSAPDKSGLPSDRFSAERTGGSVSTLTIQRTQQEDSAVYLCASRPNAGSPPEKLFFGSGTQLSVL.

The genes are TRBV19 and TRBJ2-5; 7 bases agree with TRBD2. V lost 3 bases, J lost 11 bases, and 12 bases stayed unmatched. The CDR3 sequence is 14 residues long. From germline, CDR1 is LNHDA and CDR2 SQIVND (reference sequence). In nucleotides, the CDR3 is TGTGCCAGTAGTATCTTGGCGGGAGCCGGGGAGCAGTACTTC. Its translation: CASSILAGAGEQYF.

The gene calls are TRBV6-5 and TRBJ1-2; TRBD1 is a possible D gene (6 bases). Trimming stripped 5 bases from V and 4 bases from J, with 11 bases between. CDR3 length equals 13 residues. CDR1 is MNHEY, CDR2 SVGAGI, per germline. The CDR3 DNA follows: TGTGCCAGCAGTGCCGGACAGATCTATGGCTACACCTTC. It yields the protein CASSAGQIYGYTF.

The CDR3 region is CASRKQGRNTEAFF. CDR3 sequence (DNA): TGTGCCAGCCGCAAACAGGGTCGGAACACTGAAGCTTTCTTT. The genes are TRBV28 and TRBJ1-1; TRBD1 is a possible D gene (6 bases). Germline CDR1 reads MDHEN; CDR2 reads SYDVKM. V lost 8 bases and J lost 1, with 14 bases in between. The CDR3 extends over 14 amino acids.

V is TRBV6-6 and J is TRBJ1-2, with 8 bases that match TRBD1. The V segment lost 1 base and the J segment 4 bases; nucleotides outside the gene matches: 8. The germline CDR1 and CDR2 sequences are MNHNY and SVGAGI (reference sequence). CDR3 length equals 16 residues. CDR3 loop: CASSYFQGADGYGYTF. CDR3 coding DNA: TGTGCCAGCAGTTACTTCCAGGGGGCGGATGGCTATGGCTACACCTTC.

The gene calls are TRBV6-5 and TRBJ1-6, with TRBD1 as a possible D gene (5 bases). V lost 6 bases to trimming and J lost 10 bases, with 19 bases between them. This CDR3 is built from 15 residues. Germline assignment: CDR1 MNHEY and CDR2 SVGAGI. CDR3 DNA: TGTGCCAGCAGGGTATCAGGGTTGGGAAACTCACCCCTCCACTTT. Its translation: CASRVSGLGNSPLHF.

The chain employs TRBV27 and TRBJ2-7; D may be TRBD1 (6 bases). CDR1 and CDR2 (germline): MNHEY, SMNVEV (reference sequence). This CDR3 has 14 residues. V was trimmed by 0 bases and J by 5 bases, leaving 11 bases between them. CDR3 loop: CASSLSAGADEQYF. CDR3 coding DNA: TGTGCCAGCAGTTTATCGGCAGGGGCCGACGAGCAGTACTTC.

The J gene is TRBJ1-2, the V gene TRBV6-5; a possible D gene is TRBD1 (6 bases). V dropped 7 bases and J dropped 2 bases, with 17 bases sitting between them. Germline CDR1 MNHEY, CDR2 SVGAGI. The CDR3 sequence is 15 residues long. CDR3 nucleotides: TGTGCCAGCAAAACCGCAGGGGCGCTGAACTATGGCTACACCTTC. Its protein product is CASKTAGALNYGYTF.

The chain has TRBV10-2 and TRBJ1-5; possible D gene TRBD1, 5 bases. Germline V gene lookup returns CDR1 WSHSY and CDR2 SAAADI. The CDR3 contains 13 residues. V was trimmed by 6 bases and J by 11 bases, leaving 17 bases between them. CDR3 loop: CASSPGGVGTQHF. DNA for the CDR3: TGCGCCAGCAGCCCCGGGGGGGTCGGGACCCAGCATTTT.